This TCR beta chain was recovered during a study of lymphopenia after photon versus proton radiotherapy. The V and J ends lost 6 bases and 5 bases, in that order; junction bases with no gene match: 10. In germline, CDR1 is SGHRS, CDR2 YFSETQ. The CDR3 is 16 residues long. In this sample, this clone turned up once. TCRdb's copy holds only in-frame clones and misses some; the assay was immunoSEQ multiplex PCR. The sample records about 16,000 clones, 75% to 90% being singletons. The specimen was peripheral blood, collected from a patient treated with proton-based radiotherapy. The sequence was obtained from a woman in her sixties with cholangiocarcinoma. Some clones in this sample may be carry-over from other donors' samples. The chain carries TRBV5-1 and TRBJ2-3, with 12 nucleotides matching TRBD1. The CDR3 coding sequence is TGCGCCAGCACCCCCTCGGGACAGGGGGCCCTAGATACGCAGTATTTT. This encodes CASTPSGQGALDTQYF. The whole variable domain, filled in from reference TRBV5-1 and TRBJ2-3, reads KAGVTQTPRYLIKTRGQQVTLSCSPISGHRSVSWYQQTPGQGLQFLFEYFSETQRNKGNFPGRFSGRQFSNSRSEMNVSTLELGDSALYLCASTPSGQGALDTQYFGPGTRLTVL.